The following is a TCR beta chain sequence with its context. Its antigen is currently unknown. The CDR3 extends over 16 amino acids. The data derive from a study of shared clonotypes between healthy human individuals. Study-wide points: The study found lower generation probabilities in non-shared clonotypes than in those shared by all four donors.

TCRdb's copy holds only in-frame clones and misses some; the assay was immunoSEQ multiplex PCR. The sample contains under 1,100,000 clones, around 74% of which appear only once. The clonotype comes from a man aged 18 to 29 in good health. The specimen was memory CD4+ T cells sorted from blood. Subset denoted: CD45RA-negative fraction. This chain connects TRBV21-1 to TRBJ2-1; TRBD1, the table's D call, was not compared with the DNA. TRBV21-1 is recorded as a pseudogene. The CDR3 region is CASSKDTGGNYNEQFF. As DNA, the CDR3 is TGTGCCAGCAGCAAAGACACAGGGGGCAACTACAATGAGCAGTTCTTC.